What follows are 5 T cell receptor beta chains derived from one specimen sequenced in a study of cytomegalovirus exposure and HLA in healthy donors. PCR primers comprised 60 Vbeta and 13 Jbeta primers. The table came from immunoSEQ multiplex PCR; TCRdb's copy has only in-frame clones and leaves some out. The data contain approximately 250,000 clones, roughly 73% of them singletons. The sequenced material came from PBMCs. The origin of the receptors is a boy aged 10-17 years in good health and CMV-seronegative.

This chain joins TRBV9 and TRBJ2-7, with 13 bases identical to TRBD2. With V trimmed by 1 base and J by 2 bases, 9 bases remained unmatched. The CDR3 consists of 18 residues. CDR1 and CDR2 from the germline V gene are SGDLS and YYNGEE. The CDR3 loop reads CASSVPGTSGNLAYEQYF. The DNA of the CDR3 is TGTGCCAGCAGCGTACCCGGGACTAGCGGGAATCTAGCCTACGAGCAGTACTTC.

This clone was detected only once. CDR3 sequence (DNA): TGTGCCAGCAGTTTATTAGGGGCGCGTGGCTACACCTTC. This encodes CASSLLGARGYTF. V is TRBV27 and J is TRBJ1-2; possible D gene TRBD1, 5 bases. Trimming stripped 1 base from V and 7 bases from J, with 10 bases between. Germline CDR1 MNHEY, CDR2 SMNVEV (reference sequence). CDR3 length equals 13 residues.

This chain joins TRBV2 and TRBJ2-1; tentatively, D is TRBD2 (5 bases). Germline V gives CDR1 SNHLY, CDR2 FYNNEI. Trimming stripped 3 bases from V and 6 bases from J, with 12 bases between. The CDR3 runs 14 residues. CDR3 in amino acids: CASSENGDPNEQFF. CDR3 nucleotides: TGTGCCAGCAGTGAGAACGGGGATCCCAATGAGCAGTTCTTC.

This chain joins TRBV6-5 and TRBJ1-1, with 7 bases matching TRBD1. With V trimmed by 4 bases and J by 8 bases, 13 bases remained unmatched. The CDR3 sequence is 15 residues long. Germline V gives CDR1 MNHEY, CDR2 SVGAGI. The CDR3 coding sequence is TGTGCCAGCAGTTCGATACAGGGGAAGCTAAGGGAAGCTTTCTTT. Amino acids: CASSSIQGKLREAFF.

The J gene is TRBJ1-1, the V gene TRBV29-1, with TRBD1 identical over 7 bases. The CDR3 spans 12 residues. The J segment lost 0 bases and the V segment lost 7 bases, leaving 2 bases of the junction unmatched. Germline V lookup: CDR1 SQVTM, CDR2 ANQGSEA. The CDR3 DNA sequence: TGCAGCGGGGGACAGATGAACACTGAAGCTTTCTTT. It specifies CSGGQMNTEAFF.